The rows below give T cell receptor beta chains drawn from one sample of a study of T cells in Graves' hyperthyroidism and ophthalmopathy. TCRdb independently ran MiXCR on the multiplex PCR reads; one entry per CDR3 protein. The sample gives approximately 640,000 distinct CDR3 sequences, over 40% of which show up once; approximately 7.2% is in the top ten. The sequencing input was peripheral blood or thyroid tissue (not recorded which). These receptors were obtained from an adult man with Graves' disease, either hyperthyroidism or ophthalmopathy (not recorded which). The CDR3 runs from the conserved cysteine through the conserved F or W. Each record gives: clone size, V gene, J gene, D gene, CDR3 DNA, CDR3 protein. The D gene is left open where the match is weak. Only part of the rows carry a size: once, few, many, or a class if the clone is expanded.

abundance: .
v_gene: TRBV2
j_gene: TRBJ2-7
d_gene: TRBD2
CDR3nt: TGTGCCAGCAGTGGCGGGAGCGTCGATTCCTACGAGCAGTACTTC
CDR3aa: CASSGGSVDSYEQYF

abundance: .
v_gene: TRBV12-3/TRBV12-4
j_gene: TRBJ2-7
d_gene: TRBD1
CDR3nt: TGTGCCAGCAGCCGGCGGGACAGGCTCCTCTCCTACGAGCAGTACTTC
CDR3aa: CASSRRDRLLSYEQYF

abundance: many
v_gene: TRBV29-1
j_gene: TRBJ1-6
d_gene: .
CDR3nt: TGCAGCGTTATGGCCCGAAGTCTCTATAATTCACCCCTCCACTTT
CDR3aa: CSVMARSLYNSPLHF

abundance: few
v_gene: TRBV7-3
j_gene: TRBJ1-2
d_gene: .
CDR3nt: TGTGCCAGCAGCTTGGTCGTGGAAAGCTATGGCTACACCTTC
CDR3aa: CASSLVVESYGYTF

abundance: .
v_gene: TRBV9
j_gene: TRBJ2-7
d_gene: TRBD1
CDR3nt: TGTGCCAGCAGCGCATCGACAGGGGGCGGGGACGAGCAGTACTTC
CDR3aa: CASSASTGGGDEQYF

abundance: .
v_gene: TRBV25-1
j_gene: TRBJ2-7
d_gene: TRBD1
CDR3nt: TGTGCCAGCAGTGAAGTGAGGACAGGGGCTTACGAGCAGTACTTC
CDR3aa: CASSEVRTGAYEQYF

abundance: many
v_gene: TRBV9
j_gene: TRBJ1-1
d_gene: TRBD1
CDR3nt: TGTGCCAGCAGCGTAGCTCAGGGGGCAGGGACTGAAGCTTTCTTT
CDR3aa: CASSVAQGAGTEAFF

abundance: .
v_gene: TRBV29-1
j_gene: TRBJ1-2
d_gene: TRBD1
CDR3nt: TGCAGCGTTGTAGATCCAGGGGGCAATGGCTACACCTTC
CDR3aa: CSVVDPGGNGYTF

abundance: .
v_gene: TRBV6-5
j_gene: TRBJ2-7
d_gene: TRBD2
CDR3nt: TGTGCCAGCAGTTACTCGATCCTAGCGGGAGAGGTCCACGAGCAGTACTTC
CDR3aa: CASSYSILAGEVHEQYF

abundance: .
v_gene: TRBV7-2
j_gene: TRBJ2-5
d_gene: TRBD2
CDR3nt: TGTGCCAGCAGCCCCCGGGGGGGTCTCGGAGAGACCCAGTACTTC
CDR3aa: CASSPRGGLGETQYF

abundance: few
v_gene: TRBV20-1
j_gene: TRBJ1-5
d_gene: .
CDR3nt: TGCAGTGCTAGCCCCCCTGAGAGGGTCAGTGCTAACAATCAGCCCCAGCATTTT
CDR3aa: CSASPPERVSANNQPQHF

abundance: .
v_gene: TRBV12-3/TRBV12-4
j_gene: TRBJ1-3
d_gene: .
CDR3nt: TGTGCCAGCAGTTTGCGGGGGGCTGGAAACACCATATATTTT
CDR3aa: CASSLRGAGNTIYF

abundance: .
v_gene: TRBV6-1
j_gene: TRBJ1-3
d_gene: .
CDR3nt: TGTGCCAGCAAAGTTAGTTCCGGAAACACCGTATATTTT
CDR3aa: CASKVSSGNTVYF

abundance: once
v_gene: TRBV29-1
j_gene: TRBJ1-4
d_gene: .
CDR3nt: TGCAGCGTTGTGCAGGTTCGGGCTAAAGGAAAACTGTTTTTT
CDR3aa: CSVVQVRAKGKLFF

abundance: .
v_gene: TRBV29-1
j_gene: TRBJ1-2
d_gene: .
CDR3nt: TGCAGCGTTCAAGATTATTATGGCTACACCTTC
CDR3aa: CSVQDYYGYTF

abundance: .
v_gene: TRBV12-3/TRBV12-4
j_gene: TRBJ1-5
d_gene: .
CDR3nt: TGTGCCAGCAGTCCGAAACAGGGTGGTGATAGCAATCAGCCCCAGCATTTT
CDR3aa: CASSPKQGGDSNQPQHF

abundance: many
v_gene: TRBV12-3/TRBV12-4
j_gene: TRBJ1-5
d_gene: .
CDR3nt: TGTGCCAGCAGTTTAGGCGAGCATCAGCCCCAGCATTTT
CDR3aa: CASSLGEHQPQHF

abundance: many
v_gene: TRBV10-3
j_gene: TRBJ1-2
d_gene: .
CDR3nt: TGTGCCATCACCGACCAAGGAGAGATGGGCCCCGGCAATGGCTACACCTTC
CDR3aa: CAITDQGEMGPGNGYTF

abundance: .
v_gene: TRBV7-2
j_gene: TRBJ1-1
d_gene: TRBD1
CDR3nt: TGTGCCAGCAGCTTAGCCACAGGGGCCATGAACACTGAAGCTTTCTTT
CDR3aa: CASSLATGAMNTEAFF

abundance: few
v_gene: TRBV7-9
j_gene: TRBJ1-1
d_gene: .
CDR3nt: TGTGCCAGCAGACCAGGGGCGTGGGGCACTGAAGCTTTCTTT
CDR3aa: CASRPGAWGTEAFF

abundance: .
v_gene: TRBV24-1
j_gene: TRBJ1-5
d_gene: TRBD1
CDR3nt: TGTGCCACCAGTGATGAGGGGGCATCAAGTCAGCCCCAGCATTTT
CDR3aa: CATSDEGASSQPQHF

abundance: .
v_gene: TRBV24-1
j_gene: TRBJ2-2
d_gene: TRBD1
CDR3nt: TGTGCCACCAGTGATGACCAGGGGGCTGGCGGGGAGCTGTTTTTT
CDR3aa: CATSDDQGAGGELFF

abundance: .
v_gene: TRBV11-2
j_gene: TRBJ1-2
d_gene: .
CDR3nt: TGTGCCAGCAGCTTAACTGAGTTTTCTGGCTACACCTTC
CDR3aa: CASSLTEFSGYTF

abundance: .
v_gene: TRBV2
j_gene: TRBJ1-2
d_gene: TRBD1
CDR3nt: TGTGCCTGCAGCGTCGAGAGGACAGGAGGCTACACCTTC
CDR3aa: CACSVERTGGYTF

abundance: many
v_gene: TRBV15
j_gene: TRBJ2-7
d_gene: TRBD1
CDR3nt: TGTGCCACCAGCGTAGGGGGACAGCGAGCCTACGAGCAGTACTTC
CDR3aa: CATSVGGQRAYEQYF

abundance: many
v_gene: TRBV5-1
j_gene: TRBJ2-7
d_gene: .
CDR3nt: TGCGCCAGCAGCATCCGGGGCGGCTACGAGCAGTACTTC
CDR3aa: CASSIRGGYEQYF

abundance: .
v_gene: TRBV15
j_gene: TRBJ2-7
d_gene: .
CDR3nt: TGTGCCACCAGCAGAGTGGCGGGGACCTCCTACGAGCAGTACTTC
CDR3aa: CATSRVAGTSYEQYF

abundance: .
v_gene: TRBV5-1
j_gene: TRBJ2-5
d_gene: .
CDR3nt: TGCGCCAGCAGCTTTGGTCTGCGGGGAACCGGGACCCAGTACTTC
CDR3aa: CASSFGLRGTGTQYF

abundance: .
v_gene: TRBV19
j_gene: TRBJ1-5
d_gene: TRBD1
CDR3nt: TGTGCCAGTAGTTCGGGTGTCGACAGGGGTGAGACCCAGCATTTT
CDR3aa: CASSSGVDRGETQHF

abundance: .
v_gene: TRBV29-1
j_gene: TRBJ1-4
d_gene: .
CDR3nt: TGCAGCGTTGCGACAGGAGGGGGGCATCCTAATGAAAAACTGTTTTTT
CDR3aa: CSVATGGGHPNEKLFF

abundance: .
v_gene: TRBV29-1
j_gene: TRBJ1-2
d_gene: TRBD1
CDR3nt: TGCAGCGTCCGTCCCGGGACAGGGCAAGGGGATGGCTACACCTTC
CDR3aa: CSVRPGTGQGDGYTF

abundance: .
v_gene: TRBV7-9
j_gene: TRBJ2-7
d_gene: .
CDR3nt: TGTGCCAGCAGCTTAATGGGGGTCTACGAGCAGTACTTC
CDR3aa: CASSLMGVYEQYF

abundance: .
v_gene: TRBV6-6
j_gene: TRBJ2-7
d_gene: .
CDR3nt: TGTGCCAGCAGTAATAAGGGCTACGAGCAGTACTTC
CDR3aa: CASSNKGYEQYF

abundance: .
v_gene: TRBV7-8
j_gene: TRBJ1-1
d_gene: TRBD1
CDR3nt: TGTGCCAGCAGCTCGACGACAGGGACGAACACTGAAGCTTTCTTT
CDR3aa: CASSSTTGTNTEAFF

abundance: many
v_gene: TRBV11-2
j_gene: TRBJ1-1
d_gene: .
CDR3nt: TGTGCCAGCGGCGAGGTCGCGATGAACACTGAAGCTTTCTTT
CDR3aa: CASGEVAMNTEAFF

abundance: many
v_gene: TRBV7-8
j_gene: TRBJ1-3
d_gene: TRBD1
CDR3nt: TGTGCCAGCAGCCACACAGGGGAGGGAAACACCATATATTTT
CDR3aa: CASSHTGEGNTIYF

abundance: few
v_gene: TRBV12-3/TRBV12-4
j_gene: TRBJ1-6
d_gene: TRBD1
CDR3nt: TGTGCCAGCAGTGCCCAAACAGGGGGAGGGTCACCCCTCCACTTT
CDR3aa: CASSAQTGGGSPLHF

abundance: .
v_gene: TRBV4-1
j_gene: TRBJ2-2
d_gene: .
CDR3nt: TGCGCCAGCAGCCAAGAGACGATTACCGGGGAGCTGTTTTTT
CDR3aa: CASSQETITGELFF

abundance: .
v_gene: TRBV4-1
j_gene: TRBJ1-1
d_gene: .
CDR3nt: TGCGCCAGCAGCCATCTCCGGGAGAACACTGAAGCTTTCTTT
CDR3aa: CASSHLRENTEAFF

abundance: many
v_gene: TRBV29-1
j_gene: TRBJ1-4
d_gene: .
CDR3nt: TGCAGCGTTGTGGGAGGGGCGGATGCAACTAATGAAAAACTGTTTTTT
CDR3aa: CSVVGGADATNEKLFF

abundance: many
v_gene: TRBV4-1
j_gene: TRBJ1-2
d_gene: .
CDR3nt: TGCGCCAGCAGCCAAGCTCTGTCCCCGGGCTACACCTTC
CDR3aa: CASSQALSPGYTF

abundance: .
v_gene: TRBV2
j_gene: TRBJ2-5
d_gene: TRBD2
CDR3nt: TGTGCCAGCAGTGCCCCAGCGGGGGCCCAAGAGACCCAGTACTTC
CDR3aa: CASSAPAGAQETQYF

abundance: .
v_gene: TRBV19
j_gene: TRBJ1-5
d_gene: .
CDR3nt: TGTGCCAGTAGTATTAGACAGGCCTACAATCAGCCCCAGCATTTT
CDR3aa: CASSIRQAYNQPQHF

abundance: .
v_gene: TRBV20-1
j_gene: TRBJ2-5
d_gene: TRBD2
CDR3nt: TGCAGTGTTATAGCGGGAGGGTTGGCGACCCAGTACTTC
CDR3aa: CSVIAGGLATQYF

abundance: .
v_gene: TRBV9
j_gene: TRBJ1-6
d_gene: .
CDR3nt: TGTGCCAGCAGCGTAACGGGACGGGGGAATTCACCCCTCCACTTT
CDR3aa: CASSVTGRGNSPLHF

abundance: .
v_gene: TRBV29-1
j_gene: TRBJ1-3
d_gene: .
CDR3nt: TGCAGCGTTGCAGGGAATAGGAACACCATATATTTT
CDR3aa: CSVAGNRNTIYF

abundance: .
v_gene: TRBV10-3
j_gene: TRBJ2-6
d_gene: TRBD1
CDR3nt: TGTGCCGGTCCAGGGACAGTCACTCCCTCTGGGGCCAACGTCCTGACTTTC
CDR3aa: CAGPGTVTPSGANVLTF

abundance: .
v_gene: TRBV7-3
j_gene: TRBJ2-7
d_gene: .
CDR3nt: TGTGCCAGCAGCTTAAGCGGGACAGCCGCCTACGAGCAGTACTTC
CDR3aa: CASSLSGTAAYEQYF

abundance: few
v_gene: TRBV12-3/TRBV12-4
j_gene: TRBJ1-2
d_gene: .
CDR3nt: TGTGCCAGCAGTCGGGGGACGCGTACCTATGGCTACACCTTC
CDR3aa: CASSRGTRTYGYTF

abundance: .
v_gene: TRBV11-1
j_gene: TRBJ1-3
d_gene: .
CDR3nt: TGTGCCAGCAGCCATCAGGGGCCCTCTGGAAACACCATATATTTT
CDR3aa: CASSHQGPSGNTIYF

abundance: many
v_gene: TRBV6-5
j_gene: TRBJ1-5
d_gene: .
CDR3nt: TGTGCCAGCAGTTATGGGTCGGGTCAGCCCCAGCATTTT
CDR3aa: CASSYGSGQPQHF